One T cell receptor (beta chain) is described in this entry. Germline V gene sequence: CDR1 SQVTM, CDR2 ANQGSEA. V was trimmed by 3 bases and J by 0 bases, leaving 19 bases between them. The CDR3 is made up of 17 amino acids. Seattle's enrolled individuals joined amid active infection and were then monitored longitudinally. Per the original data handling: How many nucleated cells were present was estimated from reference gene primer amplification. Generated by immunoSEQ multiplex PCR, the TCRdb table keeps only in-frame clones and is missing some. That table supplies the V and J calls and clone size; D and trimming were determined from the DNA. Altogether more than 250,000 clones are present, approximately 90% being singletons, with the ten largest covering 1.6%. This record belongs to a study of blood T cell repertoires in COVID-19. Study-level information: The United States, Italy and Spain supplied acute and convalescent COVID-19 samples. Nucleic acid was either cDNA or gDNA, and it came from T cells, B-cell-depleted T cells, or PBMCs.

The specimen sequenced was peripheral blood. This clonotype originated in a woman aged 25 to 39 with COVID-19, enrolled during active disease. This rearrangement joins TRBV29-1 to TRBJ2-3; TRBD2 might be the D (5 bases). CDR3 sequence reads: CSVEGWAGRGSTDTQYF. CDR3 coding DNA: TGCAGCGTTGAGGGTTGGGCAGGCCGCGGGAGCACAGATACGCAGTATTTT.